This T cell receptor beta chain was retrieved from a study of T cell changes during pregnancy in multiple sclerosis. Clones were sequenced by immunoSEQ multiplex PCR, and TCRdb holds only the in-frame ones, with some missing. The data show approximately 13,000 clones, almost 90% seen once. This CDR3 is built from 13 residues. V was pared by 0 bases and J by 4 bases, with 5 bases between. CDR1 and CDR2 from the germline V gene are SGHRS and YFSETQ. The sequencing used CD8+ T cells from peripheral blood mononuclear cells, collected after pregnancy. The V call is TRBV5-1, the J call TRBJ2-1; no clear D. This sequence originates from a female donor in good health, enrolled as a control in a pregnancy study. CDR3 region: CASSLERYNEQFF. The DNA for the CDR3 is TGCGCCAGCAGCTTGGAGCGTTACAATGAGCAGTTCTTC.